The clone carrying this T cell receptor (beta chain) was counted ten times or more. Via MiXCR, TCRdb re-called the 5' RACE reads, giving one row per CDR3 protein. The sample lists 25,000 to 35,000 distinct CDR3 sequences; 2.5% to 3.5% were seen once. The CDR3 totals 16 residues. Trimming took off 5 bases at V and 6 bases at J, with 21 bases between the two ends. This entry comes from a study of early T cells in non-severe SARS-CoV-2 infection. Study in general: The sequenced material was bulk RNA from unsorted whole blood, and its chains were unpaired.

The TCR sequence derives from an adult who was a healthcare worker with PCR-confirmed SARS-CoV-2 infection or an uninfected control (not recorded which). This rearrangement joins TRBV12-3 or TRBV12-4 to TRBJ2-3, with no clear D. The material sequenced was whole blood. CDR3 residues: CASSQLTPKMADTQYF. In DNA form, the CDR3 reads TGTGCCAGCAGTCAACTGACCCCGAAGATGGCGGATACGCAGTATTTT.